The rows below give T cell receptor beta chains drawn from one sample of a study of T cells in Graves' hyperthyroidism and ophthalmopathy. One entry per CDR3 protein, called by TCRdb with MiXCR from the multiplex PCR reads. The top ten hold around 7.5% of the sample, which has some 560,000 distinct CDR3 sequences, approximately 14% seen once. Sequencing was performed on blood. These receptors all stem from a woman aged 25 to 39 with Graves' hyperthyroidism. Both conserved end residues are part of each CDR3. Fields, in order: D gene, J gene, V gene, clone size, CDR3 DNA, CDR3 protein. D genes are given only for firm matches. The listing skips clone size in some rows; elsewhere it reads once, few, many or a size class.

TRBD2	TRBJ2-3	TRBV6-1	many	TGTGCCAGCGCTTCGGGAGGCTACACAGATACGCAGTATTTT	CASASGGYTDTQYF
TRBD2	TRBJ2-7	TRBV5-1	many	TGCGCCAGCAGCTTGAGAGCGGGGGGTACCTACGAGCAGTACTTC	CASSLRAGGTYEQYF
-	TRBJ1-1	TRBV20-1	many	TGCAGTGCTAGAGATATGGGGAGGACGAACACTGAAGCTTTCTTT	CSARDMGRTNTEAFF
-	TRBJ2-7	TRBV5-1	many	TGCGCCAGCAGCGTGGATACCGGGACACTATACGAGCAGTACTTC	CASSVDTGTLYEQYF
-	TRBJ2-5	TRBV29-1	-	TGCAGCATTATCGGTGGCGGGACCCAGTACTTC	CSIIGGGTQYF
-	TRBJ2-1	TRBV6-1	many	TGTGCCAGTGAGAACTGGGGGAATGAGCAGTTCTTC	CASENWGNEQFF
-	TRBJ1-5	TRBV30	many	TGTGCCTGGAGTGTACGGATTGGGCAGCCCCAGCATTTT	CAWSVRIGQPQHF
-	TRBJ2-7	TRBV6-1	many	TGTGCCAGCAGTGAAGCCCACAGCACCAGCTCCTACGAGCAGTACTTC	CASSEAHSTSSYEQYF
-	TRBJ2-2	TRBV7-6	-	TGTGCCAGCAGCCCCCGGGCCATGAACACCGGGGAGCTGTTTTTT	CASSPRAMNTGELFF
-	TRBJ1-1	TRBV28	many	TGTGCCAGCAGACTATCCGGTCCTGAAGCTTTCTTT	CASRLSGPEAFF
TRBD2	TRBJ2-7	TRBV13	-	TGTGCCAGCAGCCTGGGGACTAGCCCCTACTACGAGCAGTACTTC	CASSLGTSPYYEQYF
-	TRBJ1-2	TRBV27	many	TGTGCCCAGATCATCAGAATCGGGGGCTCTGGCTACACCTTC	CAQIIRIGGSGYTF
TRBD1	TRBJ2-1	TRBV27	-	TGTGCCAGCAGTTTATCTTTCGGGACAGGCTACAATGAGCAGTTCTTC	CASSLSFGTGYNEQFF
TRBD1	TRBJ2-7	TRBV19	-	TGTGCCAGTAGTCCCAAGGGACAGGCCCACACCTACGAGCAGTACTTC	CASSPKGQAHTYEQYF
-	TRBJ2-7	TRBV7-2	many	TGTGCCAGCAGCTTAGTCGGCTACTACGAGCAGTACTTC	CASSLVGYYEQYF
-	TRBJ2-3	TRBV12-3/TRBV12-4	many	TGTGCCAGCAGTCCTGTCATTAGGGGAACAGATACGCAGTATTTT	CASSPVIRGTDTQYF
-	TRBJ2-1	TRBV20-1	-	TGCAGTGCGAACCCGGGACTGTCCAATGAGCAGTTCTTC	CSANPGLSNEQFF
TRBD1	TRBJ2-7	TRBV27	many	TGTGCCAGCAGTCCAGACAGGGGCCGCACCTACGAGCAGTACTTC	CASSPDRGRTYEQYF
-	TRBJ2-7	TRBV20-1	-	TGCAGTGCCTATACTGGACAAGGCGTTATCTACGAGCAGTACTTC	CSAYTGQGVIYEQYF
TRBD2	TRBJ2-1	TRBV6-2/TRBV6-3	many	TGTGCCAGCAGTTACTCTTCCCTAGCGGGAATCAATGAGCAGTTCTTC	CASSYSSLAGINEQFF
-	TRBJ2-1	TRBV10-3	-	TGTGCCATCAGTGATAACTTGCCCCTCGACAATGAGCAGTTCTTC	CAISDNLPLDNEQFF
TRBD2	TRBJ2-1	TRBV13	many	TGTGCCAGCAGACCTTCTAGCGGGAGGGCCTCCTACAATGAGCAGTTCTTC	CASRPSSGRASYNEQFF
-	TRBJ1-3	TRBV9	-	TGTGCCAGCAGCGTAGAGGGGAACACCAACCCTGGAAACACCATATATTTT	CASSVEGNTNPGNTIYF
TRBD1	TRBJ1-5	TRBV28	few	TGTGCCTCCCAGGGGGCTTACGAAGGCAATCAGCCCCAGCATTTT	CASQGAYEGNQPQHF
-	TRBJ2-1	TRBV12-3/TRBV12-4	many	TGTGCCAGCACCACTAGGTACGAAGGGAATGAGCAGTTCTTC	CASTTRYEGNEQFF
-	TRBJ2-5	TRBV29-1	many	TGCAGCGCCCCGGGCTGGCAGGGGGGTCAAGAGACCCAGTACTTC	CSAPGWQGGQETQYF
-	TRBJ2-4	TRBV15	few	TGTGCCACCAGCAGGGACGGTAAAAACATTCAGTACTTC	CATSRDGKNIQYF
TRBD1	TRBJ2-7	TRBV4-2	-	TGTGCCAGCAGTACTACAGGGGGCTACGAGCAGTACTTC	CASSTTGGYEQYF
-	TRBJ1-1	TRBV12-3/TRBV12-4	many	TGTGCCAGCAGCTTCGGCAACACTGAAGCTTTCTTT	CASSFGNTEAFF
-	TRBJ2-7	TRBV28	many	TGTGCCAGCAGGGGGAACAGGTTAACCTACGAGCAGTACTTC	CASRGNRLTYEQYF
-	TRBJ2-1	TRBV10-3	many	TGTGCCATCACACTTAGCGGGACAGATGAGCAGTTCTTC	CAITLSGTDEQFF
-	TRBJ2-3	TRBV7-2	many	TGTGCCAGCAGCCCCCCAGGGAAGCGGGCAGATACGCAGTATTTT	CASSPPGKRADTQYF
TRBD2	TRBJ2-3	TRBV9	many	TGTGCCAGCAGCGTAGAGGGACTAGCGGGGACTAGCACAGATACGCAGTATTTT	CASSVEGLAGTSTDTQYF
-	TRBJ2-1	TRBV5-1	-	TGCGCCAGCAGCTTGAGGGGGTCCAACAATGAGCAGTTCTTC	CASSLRGSNNEQFF
TRBD2	TRBJ2-3	TRBV20-1	few	TGCAGTGCTAGCCTAGCGGGAGGGTTCACAGATACGCAGTATTTT	CSASLAGGFTDTQYF
-	TRBJ1-5	TRBV5-1	many	TGCGCCAGCAGCTTGGAGGGGCCCTCCACGGTTCAGCCCCAGCATTTT	CASSLEGPSTVQPQHF
-	TRBJ2-7	TRBV7-8	many	TGTGCCAGCAGCTTACAGGGCTCCCTCGAGCAGTACTTC	CASSLQGSLEQYF
-	TRBJ1-2	TRBV5-1	many	TGCGCCAGCAGCTACGAAAAAGCAGGGGACTATGGCTACACCTTC	CASSYEKAGDYGYTF
-	TRBJ1-5	TRBV6-1	many	TGTGCCAGCAGTTACGACGGGCCCGCTAGCAATCAGCCCCAGCATTTT	CASSYDGPASNQPQHF
-	TRBJ1-1	TRBV7-9	-	TGTGCCAGCAGCTTAGCGCCGAGTGGCGGAATGAACACTGAAGCTTTCTTT	CASSLAPSGGMNTEAFF
-	TRBJ2-7	TRBV7-6	many	TGTGCCAGCAGCTTATTAGAAGGGGCCTACGAGCAGTACTTC	CASSLLEGAYEQYF
TRBD2	TRBJ2-5	TRBV29-1	-	TGCAGCGGTGGACTAGCGGAACCAGGGGCCCAGTACTTC	CSGGLAEPGAQYF
-	TRBJ1-1	TRBV20-1	few	TGCAGTGCTAGGGTAGAGGCGCGGAAGAACACTGAAGCTTTCTTT	CSARVEARKNTEAFF
-	TRBJ1-1	TRBV20-1	many	TGCAGTGCTAGAGACGGTAACACTGAAGCTTTCTTT	CSARDGNTEAFF
-	TRBJ1-1	TRBV9	few	TGTGCCAGCAGCGTAGTGATAACCGGTGAAGCTTTCTTT	CASSVVITGEAFF
-	TRBJ2-6	TRBV7-9	many	TGTGCCAGCAGCTTGCGAGGGGTCGGGGCCAACGTCCTGACTTTC	CASSLRGVGANVLTF
-	TRBJ1-1	TRBV6-5	many	TGTGCCAGCAGTTACTCTAGGGGGGCTGAAGCTTTCTTT	CASSYSRGAEAFF
-	TRBJ2-5	TRBV6-1	few	TGTGCCAGCAGTTCCCCTAGACAGGCCAAGAGAACCCAGTACTTC	CASSSPRQAKRTQYF
-	TRBJ2-3	TRBV27	many	TGTGCCAGCAGTCGGGACCGGAGATTAGATACGCAGTATTTT	CASSRDRRLDTQYF
TRBD2	TRBJ2-2	TRBV6-2/TRBV6-3	-	TGTGCCACGAGAGGTAGCGGGAGACCCTCCGGGGAGCTGTTTTTT	CATRGSGRPSGELFF
-	TRBJ2-7	TRBV11-2	many	TGTGCCAGCAGCGTACGACAGGTAATAACCTACGAGCAGTACTTC	CASSVRQVITYEQYF
-	TRBJ1-2	TRBV6-1	-	TGTGCCAGCAGTGACCTGACAGTAAACTATGGCTACACCTTC	CASSDLTVNYGYTF
TRBD2	TRBJ2-5	TRBV2	few	TGTGCCAGCATGAGCGGGGGGGCGCAAGAGACCCAGTACTTC	CASMSGGAQETQYF
-	TRBJ2-3	TRBV2	many	TGTGCCAGCAGTGAGGGTACCGGGGTGACAAATACGCAGTATTTT	CASSEGTGVTNTQYF